This T cell receptor beta chain emerged from a study of spatial heterogeneity in lung cancer. Study-level background: TCR transcript counts in tumor regions correlated strongly with a T cell module score from matched bulk RNA-seq. The average count in raw reads for each unique TCR and UMI combination exceeded nine appearances.

This CDR3 has 14 amino acids. Losses at the gene ends were 5 bases for V and 5 bases for J; bases not matched to a gene: 5. The germline V gene has CDR1 MDHEN and CDR2 SYDVKM. Study-level findings and limits: Within tumors, counts of expanded alpha and beta TCRs tracked tumor mutation counts.

Via MiXCR, TCRdb re-called the 5' RACE reads, giving one row per CDR3 protein. The sample has around 3,700 distinct CDR3 sequences, about a third seen once. This clonotype was observed a handful of times. Its specificity is not known. Time point specified: sample taken at primary tumor resection. Whole RNA was taken from tumor, nontumor lung or frozen PBMC; it was then sequenced unsorted. The V call is TRBV28, the J call TRBJ2-7, with 11 bases aligning to TRBD2. This receptor was obtained from a female donor with early-stage non-small cell lung cancer. The sequencing used lung tumor tissue, collected at surgery. CDR3 sequence (DNA): TGTGCCAGCAGTCCTCTAGCGGGAGGCGACGAGCAGTACTTC. Translated: CASSPLAGGDEQYF. The full variable domain, with the rest looked up from reference TRBV28 and TRBJ2-7, is DVKVTQSSRYLVKRTGEKVFLECVQDMDHENMFWYRQDPGLGLRLIYFSYDVKMKEKGDIPEGYSVSREKKERFSLILESASTNQTSMYLCASSPLAGGDEQYFGPGTRLTVT.